This TCR beta chain was captured in a study of blood T cells in healthy people across ages. About 10 milliliters of peripheral blood were drawn from each donor into EDTA-treated tubes. Isolation per sample recovered at least 7 million PBMCs. Through a sample-barcoded 5' primer and a J-beta primer mix, a second PCR was run for roughly 6 to 12 cycles. With 12 random nucleotides, a template-switch adaptor tagged each individual cDNA molecule. TCRdb passed the 5' RACE reads through MiXCR, listing each CDR3 protein once. This sample has almost 300,000 distinct CDR3 sequences, with 25% to 30% found just once. The germline V gene encodes CDR1 KGHDR and CDR2 SFDVKD. The CDR3 has 14 residues.

Sequenced: blood. This rearrangement joins TRBV24-1 to TRBJ2-1; no definite D call. TRBJ2-5 explains the end of the DNA better; the J call may be wrong. The sequence was obtained from a woman in her 70s in good health. In DNA form, the CDR3 reads TGTGCCACCAGTGATTCAAACGATTTCGGGACCCAGTACTTC. Translating it yields CATSDSNDFGTQYF.